A selection of T cell receptor beta chains follows, all from one sample in a study of cytomegalovirus exposure and HLA in healthy donors. Method: immunoSEQ multiplex PCR; TCRdb's copy keeps in-frame clones and lacks some. The sample lists about 190,000 clones, approximately 85% occurring once. The specimen was PBMCs. The source of these receptors is a man aged 18-30 years in good health and CMV-seronegative. Each CDR3 is given with its conserved first and last residue. D genes are given only for firm matches. Some rows have no size entry. The others give once, few or many, or a class for an expanded clone.

size | D | J | V | CDR3 | DNA
NA | TRBD1 | TRBJ1-3 | TRBV11-2 | CASSSRDRGPGNTIYF | TGTGCCAGCAGCTCTAGAGACAGGGGGCCTGGAAACACCATATATTTT
NA | NA | TRBJ2-2 | TRBV7-6 | CASSFSVGQITGELFF | TGTGCCAGCAGCTTCAGCGTCGGACAGATCACCGGGGAGCTGTTTTTT
NA | NA | TRBJ2-7 | TRBV7-9 | CASRKGGGLSYEQYF | TGTGCCAGCAGAAAAGGGGGGGGCCTCTCCTACGAGCAGTACTTC
NA | NA | TRBJ1-5 | TRBV10-3 | CAISDVRDNQPQHF | TGTGCCATCAGTGATGTGAGGGACAATCAGCCCCAGCATTTT
NA | TRBD1 | TRBJ2-1 | TRBV14 | CASSQITGGRRNEQFF | TGTGCCAGCAGCCAAATCACAGGGGGCCGACGCAATGAGCAGTTCTTC
NA | NA | TRBJ2-5 | TRBV11-2 | CASSSGLGGLKTQYF | TGTGCCAGCAGCTCGGGGTTGGGCGGTCTGAAGACCCAGTACTTC
NA | TRBD2 | TRBJ2-3 | TRBV6-5 | CASSSGGVGTDTQYF | TGTGCCAGCAGTTCCGGGGGGGTCGGCACAGATACGCAGTATTTT
once | NA | TRBJ2-1 | TRBV5-1 | CASSSTRNNEQFF | TGCGCCAGCAGCTCGACACGGAACAATGAGCAGTTCTTC
NA | NA | TRBJ2-7 | TRBV7-2 | CASSLRGMPSEQYF | TGTGCCAGCAGCTTAAGGGGGATGCCGTCCGAGCAGTACTTC
NA | NA | TRBJ2-1 | TRBV7-3 | CASSLAGWASEQFF | TGTGCCAGCAGCTTAGCGGGTTGGGCCAGTGAGCAGTTCTTC
NA | TRBD1 | TRBJ2-4 | TRBV6-6 | CASSPGQGLQYF | TGTGCCAGCAGTCCAGGACAGGGTCTTCAGTACTTC
NA | TRBD2 | TRBJ2-1 | TRBV9 | CASSEREGRGDEQFF | TGTGCCAGCAGCGAGCGGGAGGGCCGTGGGGATGAGCAGTTCTTC
NA | TRBD1 | TRBJ2-7 | TRBV23-1 | CASATPGQFYEQYF | TGCGCCAGCGCGACCCCGGGACAGTTCTACGAGCAGTACTTC
NA | NA | TRBJ1-1 | TRBV4-3 | CASSQDPGKNTEAFF | TGCGCCAGCAGCCAAGATCCAGGGAAGAACACTGAAGCTTTCTTT
NA | TRBD2 | TRBJ2-7 | TRBV14 | CASSQATGLALEQYF | TGTGCCAGCAGCCAAGCTACGGGACTAGCACTCGAGCAGTACTTC
few | TRBD1 | TRBJ2-7 | TRBV13 | CASSPDGQGAAYEQYF | TGTGCCAGCAGCCCCGACGGACAGGGGGCGGCCTACGAGCAGTACTTC